A selection of T cell receptor beta chains follows, all from one sample in a study of blood T cell repertoires in COVID-19. The repertoire was sequenced with immunoSEQ multiplex PCR; TCRdb's copy has only in-frame clones and lacks some. The sample shows 150,000 or so clones, more than 70% of them seen only once. The sample consisted of PBMCs or T cells enriched from blood (not recorded which). These TCRs come from a man aged 60-69 years who had recovered from COVID-19. Both conserved end residues are part of each CDR3. D genes are given only for firm matches. Rows may omit the clone size; those that give it use once, few, many or a size class.

>TRBV5-1|-|TRBJ2-5|-|14
CASSLAQVQETQYF
TGCGCCAGCAGCTTGGCTCAGGTGCAAGAGACCCAGTACTTC
>TRBV27|-|TRBJ2-5|-|13
CASSMTTRETQYF
TGTGCCAGCAGTATGACTACCCGAGAGACCCAGTACTTC
>TRBV9|-|TRBJ1-1|-|15
CASSPRGGVNTEAFF
TGTGCCAGCAGCCCGAGAGGAGGGGTGAACACTGAAGCTTTCTTT
>TRBV19|-|TRBJ2-1|TRBD2|15
CASSSSGGTYNEQFF
TGTGCCAGTAGTAGTAGCGGGGGTACCTACAATGAGCAGTTCTTC
>TRBV19|-|TRBJ1-3|-|15
CASSSEGFSGNTIYF
TGTGCCAGTAGTTCGGAGGGTTTCTCTGGAAACACCATATATTTT
>TRBV3-1/TRBV3-2|-|TRBJ2-5|TRBD2|15
CASSQSGGLQETQYF
TGTGCCAGCAGCCAATCGGGGGGGTTACAAGAGACCCAGTACTTC
>TRBV19|-|TRBJ1-5|TRBD1|17
CASREGQGGYSNQPQHF
TGTGCCAGTAGGGAGGGACAGGGGGGCTATAGCAATCAGCCCCAGCATTTT
>TRBV5-1|-|TRBJ2-1|TRBD2|17
CASSLGLAGAEYNEQFF
TGCGCCAGCAGCTTGGGACTAGCGGGGGCCGAATACAATGAGCAGTTCTTC
>TRBV7-9|-|TRBJ2-1|TRBD2|15
CASSLGLGRSDEQFF
TGTGCCAGCAGCTTAGGTCTCGGGAGGAGTGATGAGCAGTTCTTC
>TRBV19|-|TRBJ2-3|-|14
CASSITAGTDTQYF
TGTGCCAGTAGTATAACGGCGGGGACAGATACGCAGTATTTT
>TRBV10-3|once|TRBJ1-6|-|14
CAIRSDSYNSPLHF
TGTGCCATCAGGTCTGACAGCTATAATTCACCCCTCCACTTT
>TRBV4-1|-|TRBJ2-3|-|18
CASSQEMSRLLDTDTQYF
TGCGCCAGCAGCCAAGAAATGTCGCGACTACTCGACACAGATACGCAGTATTTT
>TRBV29-1|many|TRBJ2-3|TRBD2|16
CSVSQRGVPGADTQYF
TGCAGCGTTTCCCAGCGGGGGGTCCCGGGCGCCGATACGCAGTATTTT
>TRBV10-3|-|TRBJ2-5|TRBD2|15
CAIGTSGRAEETQYF
TGTGCCATCGGGACTAGCGGGAGGGCGGAAGAGACCCAGTACTTC
>TRBV6-5|-|TRBJ1-1|-|14
CASSLSGQNTEAFF
TGTGCCAGCAGTTTATCGGGACAGAACACTGAAGCTTTCTTT
>TRBV28|once|TRBJ1-2|-|13
CASSPPGQYGYTF
TGTGCCAGCAGTCCCCCCGGACAGTATGGCTACACCTTC
>TRBV7-2|few|TRBJ2-7|TRBD2|16
CASSLEASGAGYEQYF
TGTGCCAGCAGCTTAGAGGCTAGCGGGGCCGGCTACGAGCAGTACTTC
>TRBV30|-|TRBJ2-1|TRBD2|14
CAWDSGAPYNEQFF
TGTGCCTGGGACAGCGGGGCCCCCTACAATGAGCAGTTCTTC
>TRBV18|-|TRBJ2-1|-|15
CASSPPLSSYNEQFF
TGTGCCAGCTCACCTCCCCTTAGCTCCTACAATGAGCAGTTCTTC
>TRBV19|-|TRBJ1-5|-|14
CASSMGGDYQPQHF
TGTGCCAGTAGTATGGGGGGGGATTATCAGCCCCAGCATTTT
>TRBV9|-|TRBJ2-7|TRBD1|17
CASSVAGQGVSSAEQYF
TGTGCCAGCAGCGTAGCTGGGCAGGGGGTCTCATCAGCCGAGCAGTACTTC
>TRBV20-1|once|TRBJ1-4|-|13
CSASSGTHEKLFF
TGCAGTGCTAGTTCCGGGACTCATGAAAAACTGTTTTTT
>TRBV6-2/TRBV6-3|-|TRBJ2-1|TRBD2|14
CASSYSGSLYEQFF
TGTGCCAGCAGTTATAGCGGGAGCCTTTATGAGCAGTTCTTC
>TRBV18|once|TRBJ1-1|-|13
CASSPQVNTEAFF
TGTGCCAGCTCACCTCAGGTGAACACTGAAGCTTTCTTT
>TRBV9|-|TRBJ2-5|-|14
CASSVGPDKETQYF
TGTGCCAGCAGCGTTGGGCCAGACAAAGAGACCCAGTACTTC
>TRBV11-3|few|TRBJ2-1|-|15
CASSLDADSYNEQFF
TGTGCCAGCAGCTTAGATGCAGACTCCTACAATGAGCAGTTCTTC
>TRBV28|-|TRBJ1-2|-|11
CASSLDLGYTF
TGTGCCAGCAGTTTAGACTTAGGCTACACCTTC
>TRBV5-5|-|TRBJ1-1|TRBD1|17
CASSLDRVFIRDTEAFF
TGTGCCAGCAGCCTGGACAGGGTATTCATTCGGGACACTGAAGCTTTCTTT
>TRBV6-5|few|TRBJ1-1|-|15
CASSYSLGRGTEAFF
TGTGCCAGCAGTTACTCGCTGGGGCGGGGCACTGAAGCTTTCTTT
>TRBV2|-|TRBJ2-7|TRBD1|15
CASSDFGQGLYEQYF
TGTGCCAGCAGTGATTTCGGACAGGGCCTTTACGAGCAGTACTTC
>TRBV9|once|TRBJ2-1|-|15
CASSVDGRGSNEQFF
TGTGCCAGCAGCGTAGACGGCAGGGGAAGCAATGAGCAGTTCTTC
>TRBV3-1/TRBV3-2|-|TRBJ1-4|-|15
CASSRTQTTNEKLFF
TGTGCCAGCAGCCGGACACAGACAACTAATGAAAAACTGTTTTTT